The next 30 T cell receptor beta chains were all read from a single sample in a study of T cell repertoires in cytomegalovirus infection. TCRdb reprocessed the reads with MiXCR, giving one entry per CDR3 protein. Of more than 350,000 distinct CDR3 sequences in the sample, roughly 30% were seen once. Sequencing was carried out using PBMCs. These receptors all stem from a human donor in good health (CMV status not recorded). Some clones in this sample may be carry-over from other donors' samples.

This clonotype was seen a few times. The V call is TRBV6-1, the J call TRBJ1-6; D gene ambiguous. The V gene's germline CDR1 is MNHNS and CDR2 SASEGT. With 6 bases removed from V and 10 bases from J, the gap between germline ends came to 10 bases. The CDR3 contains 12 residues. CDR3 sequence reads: CASRKDVSPLHF. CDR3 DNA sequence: TGTGCCAGCAGAAAGGATGTATCACCCCTCCACTTT.

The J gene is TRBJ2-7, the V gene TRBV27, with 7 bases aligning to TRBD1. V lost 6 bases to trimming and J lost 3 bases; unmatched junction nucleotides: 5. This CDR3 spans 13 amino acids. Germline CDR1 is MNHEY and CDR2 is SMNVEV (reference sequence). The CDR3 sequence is CASRRDSFYEQYF. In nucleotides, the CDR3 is TGTGCCAGCAGACGGGACAGCTTCTACGAGCAGTACTTC.

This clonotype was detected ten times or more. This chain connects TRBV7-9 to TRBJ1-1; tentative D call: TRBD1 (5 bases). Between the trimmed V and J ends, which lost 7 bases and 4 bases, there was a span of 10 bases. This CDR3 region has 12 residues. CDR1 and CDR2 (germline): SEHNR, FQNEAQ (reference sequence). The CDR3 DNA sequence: TGTGCCAGCACCCTTGGGGGCACTGAAGCTTTCTTT. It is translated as CASTLGGTEAFF.

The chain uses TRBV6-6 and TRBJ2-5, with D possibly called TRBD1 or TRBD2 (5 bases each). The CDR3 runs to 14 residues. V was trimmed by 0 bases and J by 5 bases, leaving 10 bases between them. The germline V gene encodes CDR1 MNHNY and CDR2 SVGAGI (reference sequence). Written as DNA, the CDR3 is TGTGCCAGCAGTTACTCGATAGGGACCGAGACCCAGTACTTC. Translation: CASSYSIGTETQYF.

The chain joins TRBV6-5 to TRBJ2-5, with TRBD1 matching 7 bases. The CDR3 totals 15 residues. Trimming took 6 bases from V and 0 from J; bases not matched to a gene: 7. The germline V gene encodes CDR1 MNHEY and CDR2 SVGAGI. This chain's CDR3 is CASRSPGQNQETQYF. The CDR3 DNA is TGTGCCAGCAGATCCCCGGGACAGAACCAAGAGACCCAGTACTTC.

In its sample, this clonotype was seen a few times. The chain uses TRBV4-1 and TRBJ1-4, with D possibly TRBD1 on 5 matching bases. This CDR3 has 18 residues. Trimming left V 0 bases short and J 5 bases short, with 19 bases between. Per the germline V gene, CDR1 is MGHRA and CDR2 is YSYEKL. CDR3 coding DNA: TGCGCCAGCAGCCAAGATCCCCCCCGGGACTGGGCCAATGAAAAACTGTTTTTT. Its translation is CASSQDPPRDWANEKLFF.

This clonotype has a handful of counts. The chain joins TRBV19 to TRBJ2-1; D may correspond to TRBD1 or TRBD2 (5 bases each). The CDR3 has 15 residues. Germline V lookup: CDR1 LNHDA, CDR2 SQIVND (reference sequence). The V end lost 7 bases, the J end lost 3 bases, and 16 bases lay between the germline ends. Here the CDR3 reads CASIPRDGNYNEQFF. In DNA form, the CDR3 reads TGTGCCAGTATACCCCGGGACGGGAACTACAATGAGCAGTTCTTC.

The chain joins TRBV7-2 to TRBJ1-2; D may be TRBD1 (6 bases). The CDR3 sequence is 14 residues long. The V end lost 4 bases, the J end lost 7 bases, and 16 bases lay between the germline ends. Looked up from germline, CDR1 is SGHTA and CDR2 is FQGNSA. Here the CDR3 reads CASSSSRGRSGYTF. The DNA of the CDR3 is TGTGCCAGCAGCTCCTCCCGGGGGCGAAGTGGCTACACCTTC.

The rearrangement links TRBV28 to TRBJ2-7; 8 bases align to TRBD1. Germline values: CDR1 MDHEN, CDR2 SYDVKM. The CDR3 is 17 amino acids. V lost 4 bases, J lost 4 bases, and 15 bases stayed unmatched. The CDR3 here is CASSSNQLTGGRYEQYF. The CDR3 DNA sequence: TGTGCCAGCAGTTCTAATCAATTAACAGGGGGGAGGTACGAGCAGTACTTC.

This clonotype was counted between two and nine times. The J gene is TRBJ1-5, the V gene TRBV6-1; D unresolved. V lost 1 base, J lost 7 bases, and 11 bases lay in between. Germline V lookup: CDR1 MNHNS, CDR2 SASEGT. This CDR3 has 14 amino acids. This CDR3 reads CASSEVIGRQPQHF. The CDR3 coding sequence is TGTGCCAGCAGTGAAGTTATAGGTCGCCAGCCCCAGCATTTT.

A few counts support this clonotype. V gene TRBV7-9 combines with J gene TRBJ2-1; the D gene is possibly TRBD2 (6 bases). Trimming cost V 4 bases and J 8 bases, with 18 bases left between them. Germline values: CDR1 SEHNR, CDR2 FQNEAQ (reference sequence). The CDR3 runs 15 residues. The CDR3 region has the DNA TGTGCCAGCAGCTCCCAGGGACGGTGGGAGGATGAGCAGTTCTTC. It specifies CASSSQGRWEDEQFF.

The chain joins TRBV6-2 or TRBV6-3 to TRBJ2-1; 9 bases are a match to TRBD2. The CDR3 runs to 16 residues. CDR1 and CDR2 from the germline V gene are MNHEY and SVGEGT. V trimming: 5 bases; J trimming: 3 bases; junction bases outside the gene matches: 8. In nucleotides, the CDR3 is TGTGCCAGCAGTCAGACCCTAGCGGGAATCTACAATGAGCAGTTCTTC. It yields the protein CASSQTLAGIYNEQFF.

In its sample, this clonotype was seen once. CDR3 amino acids: CSVEDRRQGQETQYF. CDR3 in DNA: TGCAGCGTTGAAGATCGGCGGCAGGGCCAAGAGACCCAGTACTTC. V and J are TRBV29-1 and TRBJ2-5, with a possible D match to TRBD1 (5 bases). The CDR3 spans 15 residues. CDR1 and CDR2 (germline): SQVTM, ANQGSEA. The V end was cut by 0 bases, the J end by 1 base, with 12 bases between.

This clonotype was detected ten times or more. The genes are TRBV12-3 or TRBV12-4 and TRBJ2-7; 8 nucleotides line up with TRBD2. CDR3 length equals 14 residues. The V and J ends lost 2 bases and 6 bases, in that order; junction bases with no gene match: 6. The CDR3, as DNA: TGTGCCAGCAGTTTATCCGGACTAGCTAGCGAGCAGTACTTC. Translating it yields CASSLSGLASEQYF.

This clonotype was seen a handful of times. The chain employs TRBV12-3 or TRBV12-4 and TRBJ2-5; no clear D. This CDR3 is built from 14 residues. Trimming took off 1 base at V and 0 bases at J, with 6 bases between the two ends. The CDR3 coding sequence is TGTGCCAGCAGTTTAGGGTGGGACCAAGAGACCCAGTACTTC. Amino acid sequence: CASSLGWDQETQYF.

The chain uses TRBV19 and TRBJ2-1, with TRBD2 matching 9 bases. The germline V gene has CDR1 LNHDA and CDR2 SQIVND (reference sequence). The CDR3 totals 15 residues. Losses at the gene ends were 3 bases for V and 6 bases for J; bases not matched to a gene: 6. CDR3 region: CASSIWRGGTNEQFF. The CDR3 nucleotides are TGTGCCAGTAGTATCTGGCGGGGGGGGACCAATGAGCAGTTCTTC.

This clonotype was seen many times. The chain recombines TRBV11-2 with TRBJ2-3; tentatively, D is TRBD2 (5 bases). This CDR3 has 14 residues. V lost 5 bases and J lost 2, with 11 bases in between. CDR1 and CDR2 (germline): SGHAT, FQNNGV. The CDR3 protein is CASSAGLSTDTQYF. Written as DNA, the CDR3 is TGTGCCAGCAGCGCGGGCCTCTCCACAGATACGCAGTATTTT. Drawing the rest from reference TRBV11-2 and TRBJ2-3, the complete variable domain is EAGVAQSPRYKIIEKRQSVAFWCNPISGHATLYWYQQILGQGPKLLIQFQNNGVVDDSQLPKDRFSAERLKGVDSTLKIQPAKLEDSAVYLCASSAGLSTDTQYFGPGTRLTVL.

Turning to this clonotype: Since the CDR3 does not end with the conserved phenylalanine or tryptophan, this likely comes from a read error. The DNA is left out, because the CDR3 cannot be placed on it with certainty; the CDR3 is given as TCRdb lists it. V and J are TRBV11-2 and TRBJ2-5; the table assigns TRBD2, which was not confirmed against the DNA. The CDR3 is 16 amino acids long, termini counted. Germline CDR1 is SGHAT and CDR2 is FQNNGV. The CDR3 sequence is CASSYVAVAGQETLYI.

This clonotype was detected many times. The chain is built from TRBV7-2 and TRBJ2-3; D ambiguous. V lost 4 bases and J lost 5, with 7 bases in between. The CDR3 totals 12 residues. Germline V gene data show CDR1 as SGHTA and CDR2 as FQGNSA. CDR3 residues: CASSSLVDTQYF. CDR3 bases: TGTGCCAGCAGCTCGTTAGTAGATACGCAGTATTTT.

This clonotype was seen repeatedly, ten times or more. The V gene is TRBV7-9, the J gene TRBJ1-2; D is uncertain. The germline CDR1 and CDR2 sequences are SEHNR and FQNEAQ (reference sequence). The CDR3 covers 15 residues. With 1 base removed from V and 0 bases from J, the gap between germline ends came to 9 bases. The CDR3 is CASSLVNSPNYGYTF. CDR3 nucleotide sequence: TGTGCCAGCAGCTTAGTGAACAGCCCTAACTATGGCTACACCTTC.

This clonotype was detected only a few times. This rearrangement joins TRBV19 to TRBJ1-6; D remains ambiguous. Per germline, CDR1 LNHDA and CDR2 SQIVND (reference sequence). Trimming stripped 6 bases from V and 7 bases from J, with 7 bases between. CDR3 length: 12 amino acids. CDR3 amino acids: CASSPSNSPLHF. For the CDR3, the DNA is TGTGCCAGTAGCCCCTCGAATTCACCCCTCCACTTT.

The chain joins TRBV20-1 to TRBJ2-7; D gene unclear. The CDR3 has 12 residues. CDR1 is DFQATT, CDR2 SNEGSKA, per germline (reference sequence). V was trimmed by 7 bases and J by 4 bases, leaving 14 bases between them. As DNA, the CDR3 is TGCAGTGGAGTGGGATCGAGATACGAGCAGTACTTC. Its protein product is CSGVGSRYEQYF.

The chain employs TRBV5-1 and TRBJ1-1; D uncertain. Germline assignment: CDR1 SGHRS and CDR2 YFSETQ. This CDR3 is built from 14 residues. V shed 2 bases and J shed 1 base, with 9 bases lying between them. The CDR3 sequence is CASSFASPNTEAFF. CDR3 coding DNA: TGCGCCAGCAGCTTTGCGTCTCCGAACACTGAAGCTTTCTTT.

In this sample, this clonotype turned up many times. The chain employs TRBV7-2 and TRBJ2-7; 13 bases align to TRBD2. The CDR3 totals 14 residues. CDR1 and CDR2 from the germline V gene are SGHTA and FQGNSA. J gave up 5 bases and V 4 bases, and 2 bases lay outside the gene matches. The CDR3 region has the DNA TGTGCCAGCAGCTACGGACTAGCGGGGGACGAGCAGTACTTC. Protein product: CASSYGLAGDEQYF.

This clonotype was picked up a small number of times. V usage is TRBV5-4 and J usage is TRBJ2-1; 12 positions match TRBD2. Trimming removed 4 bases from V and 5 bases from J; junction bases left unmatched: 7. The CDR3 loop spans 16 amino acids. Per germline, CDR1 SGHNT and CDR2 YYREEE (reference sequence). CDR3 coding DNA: TGTGCCAGCAGCACCCGGACTAGCGGGGACCACAATGAGCAGTTCTTC. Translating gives CASSTRTSGDHNEQFF.

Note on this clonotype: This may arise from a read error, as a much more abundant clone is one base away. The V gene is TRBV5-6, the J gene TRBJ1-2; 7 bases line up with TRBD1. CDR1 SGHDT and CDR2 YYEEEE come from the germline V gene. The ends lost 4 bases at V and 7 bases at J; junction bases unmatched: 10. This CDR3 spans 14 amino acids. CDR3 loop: CASSRRGQICGYTF. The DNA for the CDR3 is TGTGCCAGCAGCCGCCGGGGACAGATCTGTGGCTACACCTTC.

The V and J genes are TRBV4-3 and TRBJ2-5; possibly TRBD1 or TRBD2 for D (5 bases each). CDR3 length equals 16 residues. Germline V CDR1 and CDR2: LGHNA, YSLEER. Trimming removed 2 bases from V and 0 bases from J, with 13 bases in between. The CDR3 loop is CASSQRDQSYQETQYF. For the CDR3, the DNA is TGCGCCAGCAGCCAAAGGGACCAATCGTACCAAGAGACCCAGTACTTC.

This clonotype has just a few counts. The DNA of the CDR3 is TGTGCCAGCAGCTTAGATGAGGGGAGCCAGACCGGGGAGCTGTTTTTT. Residues: CASSLDEGSQTGELFF. The chain uses TRBV7-6 and TRBJ2-2, with D possibly being TRBD1 or TRBD2 (5 bases each). The CDR3 is made up of 16 amino acids. Germline lookup yields CDR1 SGHVS and CDR2 FNYEAQ. V lost 1 base to trimming and J lost 5 bases, with 14 bases between them. The whole variable domain, remainder taken from reference TRBV7-6 and TRBJ2-2, is GAGVSQSPRYKVTKRGQDVALRCDPISGHVSLYWYRQALGQGPEFLTYFNYEAQQDKSGLPNDRFSAERPEGSISTLTIQRTEQRDSAMYRCASSLDEGSQTGELFFGEGSRLTVL.

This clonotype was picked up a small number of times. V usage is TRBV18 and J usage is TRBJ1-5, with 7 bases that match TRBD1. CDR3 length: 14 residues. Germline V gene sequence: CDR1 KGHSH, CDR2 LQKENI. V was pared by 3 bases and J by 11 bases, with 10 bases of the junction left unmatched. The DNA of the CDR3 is TGTGCCAGCTCACCGGACAGGATAAATGTGGCCCAGCATTTT. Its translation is CASSPDRINVAQHF.

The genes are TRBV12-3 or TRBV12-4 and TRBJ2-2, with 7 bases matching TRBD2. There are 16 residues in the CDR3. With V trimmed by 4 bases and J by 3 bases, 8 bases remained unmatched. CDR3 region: CASSSPRGRDTGELFF. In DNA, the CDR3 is TGTGCCAGCAGTTCCCCCAGAGGGAGGGACACCGGGGAGCTGTTTTTT.